This T cell receptor beta chain derives from a study of cytomegalovirus exposure and HLA in healthy donors. Findings and caveats of the study: Productive rates of about 90% or about 30% were seen for most TCR beta V segments in an earlier analysis. A later analysis reportedly found fewer N-insertions in an Asian-associated ancestry cluster than the approximately 730-donor mean. Because they were indistinguishable, some V segments, including TRBV6-2 and TRBV6-3, were excluded. It was shown in a later analysis that HLA-associated TCR beta chains were more clonally expanded than other, equally common chains.

In the case of this clone: Its cognate antigen is unknown.

Germline CDR1 is SGHRS and CDR2 is YFSETQ. The CDR3 spans 14 residues. Trimming removed 0 bases at V and 6 bases at J, with 11 bases between. Primers: 60 Vbeta forward and 13 Jbeta reverse. Repertoires were generated with immunoSEQ multiplex PCR, while TCRdb's copy carries only in-frame clones and drops some. This sample has about 200,000 clones; roughly four fifths occur once, and the top ten carry 2.5% to 3.5%. This TCR derives from a woman aged 40 to 50 in good health and CMV-seronegative. This chain joins TRBV5-1 and TRBJ2-3, with D hard to call. Sequencing was carried out using PBMCs. The CDR3: CASSLGVAMDTQYF. The CDR3 nucleotides read TGCGCCAGCAGCTTGGGGGTAGCTATGGATACGCAGTATTTT.